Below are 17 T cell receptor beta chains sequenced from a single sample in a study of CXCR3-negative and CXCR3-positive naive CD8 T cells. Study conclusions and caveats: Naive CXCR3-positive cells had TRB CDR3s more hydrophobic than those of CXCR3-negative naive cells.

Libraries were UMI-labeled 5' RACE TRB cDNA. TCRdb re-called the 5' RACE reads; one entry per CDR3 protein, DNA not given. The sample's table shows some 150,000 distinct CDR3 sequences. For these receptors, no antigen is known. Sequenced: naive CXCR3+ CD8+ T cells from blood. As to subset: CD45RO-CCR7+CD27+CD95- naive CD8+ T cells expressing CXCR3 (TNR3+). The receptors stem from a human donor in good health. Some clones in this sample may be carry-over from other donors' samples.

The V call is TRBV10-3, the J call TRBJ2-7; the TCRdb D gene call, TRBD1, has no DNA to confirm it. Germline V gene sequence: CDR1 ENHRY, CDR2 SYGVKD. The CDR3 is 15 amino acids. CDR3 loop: CAISESTTDYYEQYF.

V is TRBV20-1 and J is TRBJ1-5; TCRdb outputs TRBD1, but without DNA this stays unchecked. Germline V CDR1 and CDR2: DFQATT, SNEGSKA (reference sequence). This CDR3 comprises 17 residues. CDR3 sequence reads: CSAERLTGGPSNQPQHF.

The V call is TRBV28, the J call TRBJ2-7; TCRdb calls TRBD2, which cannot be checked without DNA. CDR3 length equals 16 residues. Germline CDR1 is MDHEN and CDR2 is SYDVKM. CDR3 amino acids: CASSGASGGPLDEQYF.

The CDR3 is CASRPGTDYEQYF. V usage is TRBV6-5 and J usage is TRBJ2-7; TCRdb proposes TRBD1, but this gene call is untestable without DNA. The CDR3 spans 13 residues. CDR1 is MNHEY and CDR2 is SVGAGI in the germline V gene.

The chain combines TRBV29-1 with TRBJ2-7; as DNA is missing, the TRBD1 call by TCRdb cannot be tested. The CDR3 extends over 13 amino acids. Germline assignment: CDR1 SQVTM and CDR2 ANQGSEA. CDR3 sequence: CSANEGGAAEQYF.

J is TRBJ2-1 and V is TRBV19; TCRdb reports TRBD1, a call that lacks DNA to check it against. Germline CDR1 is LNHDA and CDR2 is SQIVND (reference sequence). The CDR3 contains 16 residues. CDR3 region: CASSARGPGSYNEQFF.

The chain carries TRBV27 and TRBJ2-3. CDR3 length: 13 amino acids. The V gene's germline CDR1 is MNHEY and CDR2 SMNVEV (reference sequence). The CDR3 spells CASSPQTTDTQYF.

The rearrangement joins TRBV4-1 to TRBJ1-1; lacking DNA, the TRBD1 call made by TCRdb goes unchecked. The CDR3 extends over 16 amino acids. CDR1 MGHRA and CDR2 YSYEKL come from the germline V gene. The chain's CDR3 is CASSQEWRAGNTEAFF.

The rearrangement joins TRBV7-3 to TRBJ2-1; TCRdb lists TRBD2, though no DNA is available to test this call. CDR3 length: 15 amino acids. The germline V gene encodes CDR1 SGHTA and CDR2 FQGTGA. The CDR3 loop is CASSPGLTSYNEQFF.

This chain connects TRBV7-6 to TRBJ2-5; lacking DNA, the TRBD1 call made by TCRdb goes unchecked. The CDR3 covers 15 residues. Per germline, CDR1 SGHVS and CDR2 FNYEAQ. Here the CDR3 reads CASSRDRVKEETQYF.

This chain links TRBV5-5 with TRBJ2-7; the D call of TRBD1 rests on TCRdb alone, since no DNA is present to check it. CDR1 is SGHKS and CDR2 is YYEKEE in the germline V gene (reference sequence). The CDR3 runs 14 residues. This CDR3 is CASTVLPGAYEQYF.

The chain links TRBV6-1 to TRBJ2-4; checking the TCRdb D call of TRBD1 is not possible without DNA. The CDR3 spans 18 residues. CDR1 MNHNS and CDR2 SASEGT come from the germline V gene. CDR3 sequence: CASSSGQGNPLAKNIQHF.

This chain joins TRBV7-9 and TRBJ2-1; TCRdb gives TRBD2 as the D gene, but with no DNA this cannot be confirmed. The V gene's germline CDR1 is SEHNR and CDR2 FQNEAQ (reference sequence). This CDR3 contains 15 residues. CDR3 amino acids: CASSHGLAGSAEQFF.

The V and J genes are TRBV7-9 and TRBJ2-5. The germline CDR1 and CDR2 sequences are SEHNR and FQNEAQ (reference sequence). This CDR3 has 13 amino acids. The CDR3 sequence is CASSPDGQETQYF.

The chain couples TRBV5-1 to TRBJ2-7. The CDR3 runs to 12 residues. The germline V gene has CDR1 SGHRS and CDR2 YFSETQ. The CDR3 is CASSLAWGEQYF.

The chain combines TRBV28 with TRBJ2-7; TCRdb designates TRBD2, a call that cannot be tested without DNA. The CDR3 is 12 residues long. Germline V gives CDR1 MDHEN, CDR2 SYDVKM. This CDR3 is CASSGGVYEQYF.

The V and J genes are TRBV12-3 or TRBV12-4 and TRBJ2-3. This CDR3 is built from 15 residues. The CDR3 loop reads CASRLAGRSTDTQYF.